This TCR beta chain came from a study of control samples from healthy donors and cancer patients. Generated by immunoSEQ multiplex PCR, the TCRdb table keeps only in-frame clones and is missing some. The sample holds around 97,000 clones; about 89% are singletons and the top ten take about a fifth. Per the germline V gene, CDR1 is SSHAT and CDR2 is FNYEAQ (reference sequence). Trimming shortened V by 3 bases and J by 6 bases, and 13 bases separated the two germline ends. There are 14 residues in the CDR3. The chain recombines TRBV7-7 with TRBJ2-3; a possible D gene is TRBD1 (5 bases). Sequenced input: PBMCs. This clonotype was obtained from a man in his sixties with lung cancer. CDR3 coding DNA: TGTGCCAGCAGCTTGAGTACAGGCGCGGATACGCAGTATTTT. This codes for CASSLSTGADTQYF.